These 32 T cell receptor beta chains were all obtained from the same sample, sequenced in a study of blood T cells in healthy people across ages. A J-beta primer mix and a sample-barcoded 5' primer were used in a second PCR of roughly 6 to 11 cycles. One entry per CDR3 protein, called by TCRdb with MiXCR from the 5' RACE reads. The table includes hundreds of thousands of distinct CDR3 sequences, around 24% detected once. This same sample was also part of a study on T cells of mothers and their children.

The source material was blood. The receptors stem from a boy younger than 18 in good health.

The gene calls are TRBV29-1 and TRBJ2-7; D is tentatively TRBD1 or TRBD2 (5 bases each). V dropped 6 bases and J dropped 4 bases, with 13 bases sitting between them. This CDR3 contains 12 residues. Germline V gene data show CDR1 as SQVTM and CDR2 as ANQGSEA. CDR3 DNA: TGCAGCGTAGGGACGGAAGAATACGAGCAGTACTTC. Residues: CSVGTEEYEQYF.

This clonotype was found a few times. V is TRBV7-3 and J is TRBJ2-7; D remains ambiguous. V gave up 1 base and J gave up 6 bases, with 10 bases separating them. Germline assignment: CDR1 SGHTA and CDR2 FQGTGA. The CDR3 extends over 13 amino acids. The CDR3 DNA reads TGTGCCAGCAGCTTAAAGGTTTCTGGCGAGCAGTACTTC. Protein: CASSLKVSGEQYF.

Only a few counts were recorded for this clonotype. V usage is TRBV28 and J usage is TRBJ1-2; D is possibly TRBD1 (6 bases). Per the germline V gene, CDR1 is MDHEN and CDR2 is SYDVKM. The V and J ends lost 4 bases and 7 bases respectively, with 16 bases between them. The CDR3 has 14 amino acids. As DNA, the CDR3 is TGTGCCAGCAGTTGGACAGTTTCCACGGGTGGCTACACCTTC. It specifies CASSWTVSTGGYTF.

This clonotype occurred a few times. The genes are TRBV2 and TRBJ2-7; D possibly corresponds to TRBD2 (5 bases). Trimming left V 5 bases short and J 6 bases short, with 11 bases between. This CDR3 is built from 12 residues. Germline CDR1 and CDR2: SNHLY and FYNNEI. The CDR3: CASSYYAGEQYF. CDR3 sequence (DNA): TGTGCCAGCAGTTACTACGCGGGCGAGCAGTACTTC.

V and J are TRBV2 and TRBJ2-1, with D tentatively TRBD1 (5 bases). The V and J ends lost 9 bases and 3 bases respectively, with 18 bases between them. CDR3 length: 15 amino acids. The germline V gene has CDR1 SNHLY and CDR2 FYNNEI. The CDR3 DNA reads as TGTGCCAGTTCGGACCGGCCAGGGTACTACAATGAGCAGTTCTTC. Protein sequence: CASSDRPGYYNEQFF.

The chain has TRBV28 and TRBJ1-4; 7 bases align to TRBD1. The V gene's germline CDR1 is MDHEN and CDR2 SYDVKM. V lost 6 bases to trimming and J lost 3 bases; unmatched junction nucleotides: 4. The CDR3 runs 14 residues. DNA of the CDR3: TGTGCCAGCAGAACCAGGGGGGCTAATGAAAAACTGTTTTTT. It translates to CASRTRGANEKLFF.

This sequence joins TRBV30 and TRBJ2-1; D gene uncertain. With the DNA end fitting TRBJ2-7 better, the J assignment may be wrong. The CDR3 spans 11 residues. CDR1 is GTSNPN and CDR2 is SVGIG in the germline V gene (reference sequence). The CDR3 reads CAWSSYYEQYF. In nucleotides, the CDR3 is TGTGCCTGGAGTTCCTACTACGAGCAGTACTTC.

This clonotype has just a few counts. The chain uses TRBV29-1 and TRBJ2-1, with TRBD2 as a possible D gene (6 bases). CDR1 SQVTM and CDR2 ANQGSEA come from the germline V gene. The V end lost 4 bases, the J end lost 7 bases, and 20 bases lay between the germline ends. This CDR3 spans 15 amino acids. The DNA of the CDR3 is TGCAGCGTTGTTCTCCTTCGGCGGGGAGAGAATGAGCAGTTCTTC. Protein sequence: CSVVLLRRGENEQFF.

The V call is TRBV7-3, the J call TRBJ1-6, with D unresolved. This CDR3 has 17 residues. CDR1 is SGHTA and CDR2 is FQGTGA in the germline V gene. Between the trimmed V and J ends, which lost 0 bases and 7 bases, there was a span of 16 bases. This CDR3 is CASSLTPDGRANSPLHF. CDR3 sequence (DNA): TGTGCCAGCAGCTTAACGCCAGATGGACGGGCCAATTCACCCCTCCACTTT.

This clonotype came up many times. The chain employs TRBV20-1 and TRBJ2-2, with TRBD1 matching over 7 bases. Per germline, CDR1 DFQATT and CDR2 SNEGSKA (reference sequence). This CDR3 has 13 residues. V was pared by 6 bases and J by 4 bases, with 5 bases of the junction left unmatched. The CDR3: CSAPGQFTGELFF. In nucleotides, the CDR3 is TGCAGTGCGCCGGGACAGTTCACCGGGGAGCTGTTTTTT.

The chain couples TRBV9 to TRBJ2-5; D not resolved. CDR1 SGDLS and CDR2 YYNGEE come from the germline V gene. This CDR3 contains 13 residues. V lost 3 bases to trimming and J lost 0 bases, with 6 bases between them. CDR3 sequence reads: CASSARDQETQYF. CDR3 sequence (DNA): TGTGCCAGCAGCGCTAGGGACCAAGAGACCCAGTACTTC.

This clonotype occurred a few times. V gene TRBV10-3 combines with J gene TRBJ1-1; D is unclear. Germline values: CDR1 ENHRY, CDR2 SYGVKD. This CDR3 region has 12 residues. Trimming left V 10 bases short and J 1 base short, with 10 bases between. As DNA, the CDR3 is TGTGCCACCCAGGAGGCGAACACTGAAGCTTTCTTT. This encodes CATQEANTEAFF.

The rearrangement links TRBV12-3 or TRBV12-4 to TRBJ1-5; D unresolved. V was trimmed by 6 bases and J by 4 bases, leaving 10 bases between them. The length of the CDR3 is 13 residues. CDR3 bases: TGTGCCAGCAGGGAGCGTTTTAATCAGCCCCAGCATTTT. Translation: CASRERFNQPQHF.

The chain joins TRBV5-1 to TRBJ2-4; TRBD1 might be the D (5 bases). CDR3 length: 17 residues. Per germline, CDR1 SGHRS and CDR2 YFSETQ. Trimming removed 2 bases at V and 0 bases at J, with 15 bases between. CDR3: CASSLTVGRVAKNIQYF. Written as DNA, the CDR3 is TGCGCCAGCAGCTTAACCGTGGGCAGGGTAGCCAAAAACATTCAGTACTTC.

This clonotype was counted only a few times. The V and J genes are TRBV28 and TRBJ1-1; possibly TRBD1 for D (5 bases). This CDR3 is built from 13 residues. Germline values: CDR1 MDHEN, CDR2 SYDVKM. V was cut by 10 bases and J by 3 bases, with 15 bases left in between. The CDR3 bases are TGTGCCATACAGGCCCTGGCGGACACTGAAGCTTTCTTT. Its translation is CAIQALADTEAFF.

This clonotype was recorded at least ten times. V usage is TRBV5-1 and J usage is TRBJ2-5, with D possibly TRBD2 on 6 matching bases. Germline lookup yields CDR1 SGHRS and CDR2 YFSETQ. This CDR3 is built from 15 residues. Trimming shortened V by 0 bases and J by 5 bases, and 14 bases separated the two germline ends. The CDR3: CASSLAGGNGETQYF. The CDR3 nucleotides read TGCGCCAGCAGCTTGGCCGGGGGTAACGGGGAGACCCAGTACTTC.

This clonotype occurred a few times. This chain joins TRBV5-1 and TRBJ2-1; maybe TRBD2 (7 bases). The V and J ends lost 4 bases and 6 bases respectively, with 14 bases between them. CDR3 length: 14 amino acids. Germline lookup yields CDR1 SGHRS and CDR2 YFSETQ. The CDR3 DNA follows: TGCGCCAGCAGCACACAGGGAGGGTTCAATGAGCAGTTCTTC. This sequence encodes CASSTQGGFNEQFF.

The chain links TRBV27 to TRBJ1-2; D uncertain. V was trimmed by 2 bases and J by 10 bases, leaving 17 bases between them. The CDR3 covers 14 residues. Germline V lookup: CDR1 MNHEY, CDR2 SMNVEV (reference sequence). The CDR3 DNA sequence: TGTGCCAGCAGTTTACACCGGGCCGGGGTATTCTACACCTTC. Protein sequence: CASSLHRAGVFYTF.

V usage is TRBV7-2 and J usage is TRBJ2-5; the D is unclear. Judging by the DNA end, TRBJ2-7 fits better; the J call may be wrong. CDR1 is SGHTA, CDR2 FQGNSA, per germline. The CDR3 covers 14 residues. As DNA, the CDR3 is TGTGCCAGCAGCTTAGCGGACGGAACGTACGAGCAGTACTTC. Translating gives CASSLADGTYEQYF.

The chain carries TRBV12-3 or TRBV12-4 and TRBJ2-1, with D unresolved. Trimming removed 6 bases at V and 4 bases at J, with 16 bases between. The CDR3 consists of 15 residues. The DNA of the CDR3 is TGTGCCAGCAGCTCACGTAGTGTCCGGTACAATGAGCAGTTCTTC. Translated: CASSSRSVRYNEQFF.

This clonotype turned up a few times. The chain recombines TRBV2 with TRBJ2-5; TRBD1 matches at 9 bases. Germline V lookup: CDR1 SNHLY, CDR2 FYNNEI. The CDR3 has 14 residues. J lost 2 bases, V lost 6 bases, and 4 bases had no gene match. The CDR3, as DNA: TGTGCCAGCAGAAAGGGACAGGGACAAGAGACCCAGTACTTC. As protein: CASRKGQGQETQYF.

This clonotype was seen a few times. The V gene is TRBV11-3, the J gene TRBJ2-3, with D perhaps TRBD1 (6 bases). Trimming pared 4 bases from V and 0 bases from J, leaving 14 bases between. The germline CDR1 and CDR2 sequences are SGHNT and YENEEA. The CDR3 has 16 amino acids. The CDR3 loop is CASSSITGRSTDTQYF. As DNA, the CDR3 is TGTGCCAGCAGCTCAATAACAGGGAGAAGCACAGATACGCAGTATTTT.

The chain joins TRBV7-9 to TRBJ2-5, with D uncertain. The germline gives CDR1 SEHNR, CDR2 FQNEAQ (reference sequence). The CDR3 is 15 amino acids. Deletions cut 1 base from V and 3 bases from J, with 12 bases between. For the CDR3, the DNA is TGTGCCAGCAGCTTAGAAGAGAATTGGGAAGAGACCCAGTACTTC. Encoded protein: CASSLEENWEETQYF.

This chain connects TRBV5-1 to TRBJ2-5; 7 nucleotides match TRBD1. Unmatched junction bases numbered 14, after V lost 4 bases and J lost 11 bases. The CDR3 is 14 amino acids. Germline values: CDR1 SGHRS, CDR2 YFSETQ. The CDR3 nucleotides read TGCGCCAGCAGCCCGGGACAGCAAGTGGGGCAGCAGTACTTC. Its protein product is CASSPGQQVGQQYF.

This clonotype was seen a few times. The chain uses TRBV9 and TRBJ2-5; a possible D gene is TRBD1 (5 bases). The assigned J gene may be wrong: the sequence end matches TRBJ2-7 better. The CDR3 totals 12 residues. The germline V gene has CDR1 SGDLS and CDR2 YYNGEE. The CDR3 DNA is TGTGCCAGCAGCTCAGGGAAATACGAGCAGTACTTC. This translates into CASSSGKYEQYF.

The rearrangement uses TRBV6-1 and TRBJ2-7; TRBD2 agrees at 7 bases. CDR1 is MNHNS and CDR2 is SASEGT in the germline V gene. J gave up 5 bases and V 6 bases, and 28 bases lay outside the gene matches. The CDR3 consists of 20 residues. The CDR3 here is CASRNATQEARASGPNEQYF. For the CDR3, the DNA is TGTGCCAGCAGGAACGCAACACAGGAGGCGCGAGCTAGCGGCCCAAACGAGCAGTACTTC.

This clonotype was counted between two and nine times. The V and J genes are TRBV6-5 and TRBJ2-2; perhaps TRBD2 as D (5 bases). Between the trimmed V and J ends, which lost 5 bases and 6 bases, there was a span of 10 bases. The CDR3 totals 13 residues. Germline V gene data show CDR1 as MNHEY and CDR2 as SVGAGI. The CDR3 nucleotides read TGTGCCAGCAGTACTAGTTTTTCCGGGGAGCTGTTTTTT. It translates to CASSTSFSGELFF.

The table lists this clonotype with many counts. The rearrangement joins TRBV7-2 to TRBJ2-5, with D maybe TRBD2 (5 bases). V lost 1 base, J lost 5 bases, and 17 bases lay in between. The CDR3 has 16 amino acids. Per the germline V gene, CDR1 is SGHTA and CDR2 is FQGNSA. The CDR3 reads CASSLEATRQVETQYF. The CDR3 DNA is TGTGCCAGCAGCTTAGAAGCCACTAGACAAGTTGAGACCCAGTACTTC.

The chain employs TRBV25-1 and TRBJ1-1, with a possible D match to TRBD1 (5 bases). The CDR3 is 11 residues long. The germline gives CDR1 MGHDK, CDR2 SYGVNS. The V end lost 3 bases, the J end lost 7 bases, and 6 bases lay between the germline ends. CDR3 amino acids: CASSDDSEAFF. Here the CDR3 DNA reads TGTGCCAGCAGTGACGACAGTGAAGCTTTCTTT.

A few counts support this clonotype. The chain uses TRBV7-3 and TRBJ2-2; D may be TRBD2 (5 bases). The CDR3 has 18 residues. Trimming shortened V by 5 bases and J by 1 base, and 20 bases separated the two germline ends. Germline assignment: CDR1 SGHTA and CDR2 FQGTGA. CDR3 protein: CASSLSFGPGRNTGELFF. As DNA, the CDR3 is TGTGCCAGCAGCCTTTCTTTTGGGCCGGGAAGGAACACCGGGGAGCTGTTTTTT.

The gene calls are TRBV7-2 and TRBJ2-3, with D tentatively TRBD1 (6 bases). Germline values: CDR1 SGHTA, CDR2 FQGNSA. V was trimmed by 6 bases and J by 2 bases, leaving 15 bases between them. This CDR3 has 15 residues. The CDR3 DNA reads TGTGCCAGCAGACTGGGACACCTAGCCACAGATACGCAGTATTTT. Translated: CASRLGHLATDTQYF.

The DNA of the CDR3 is TGCAGTGAGGAGACGAATTACAATGAGCAGTTCTTC. Translation: CSEETNYNEQFF. The V gene is TRBV20-1, the J gene TRBJ2-1; D unresolved. Between the trimmed V and J ends, which lost 7 bases and 4 bases, there was a span of 11 bases. The CDR3 contains 12 residues. Germline CDR1 is DFQATT and CDR2 is SNEGSKA (reference sequence).